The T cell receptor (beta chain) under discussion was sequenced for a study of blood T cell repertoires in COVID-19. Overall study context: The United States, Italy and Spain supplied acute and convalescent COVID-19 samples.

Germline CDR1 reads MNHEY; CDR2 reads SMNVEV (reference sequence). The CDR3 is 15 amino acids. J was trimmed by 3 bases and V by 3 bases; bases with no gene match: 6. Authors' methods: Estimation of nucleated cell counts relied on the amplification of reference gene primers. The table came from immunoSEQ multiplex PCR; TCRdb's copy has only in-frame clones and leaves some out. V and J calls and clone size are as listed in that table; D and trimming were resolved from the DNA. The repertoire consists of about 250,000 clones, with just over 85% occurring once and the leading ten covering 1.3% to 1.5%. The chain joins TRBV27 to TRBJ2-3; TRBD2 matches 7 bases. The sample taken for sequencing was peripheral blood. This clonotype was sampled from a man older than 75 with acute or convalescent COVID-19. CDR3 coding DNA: TGTGCCAGCAGTTTCGGGCTAGCGGAGACAGATACGCAGTATTTT. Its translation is CASSFGLAETDTQYF.